This TCR beta chain came from a study of blood T cell repertoires in COVID-19. About the study: The samples span acute and convalescent COVID-19 from the United States, Italy and Spain. T cells, B-cell-depleted T cells, or PBMCs provided the cDNA or gDNA that served as material.

Original processing methods: The authors estimated nucleated cell counts from reference gene primer amplification. Profiled with immunoSEQ multiplex PCR; TCRdb holds only in-frame clones, not every one. V and J calls and clone size are copied from that table; D and trimming were computed from the DNA. The sample records about 220,000 clones, around 80% being singletons. Germline V gives CDR1 DFQATT, CDR2 SNEGSKA (reference sequence). The length of the CDR3 is 11 residues. Trimming took off 3 bases at V and 4 bases at J, with 4 bases between the two ends. J is TRBJ1-3 and V is TRBV20-1; D is unclear. The sequencing input was peripheral blood. This receptor was identified in a woman aged 55 to 70 who had recovered from COVID-19. The CDR3: CSARRGNTIYF. The CDR3 nucleotides read TGCAGTGCTAGGAGGGGAAACACCATATATTTT.